Listed below are T cell receptor beta chains from one sample, sequenced in a study of regulatory T cells in long-lasting Graves disease. TCRdb used MiXCR to reprocess the multiplex PCR reads, holding one entry per CDR3 protein. This sample has under 800,000 distinct CDR3 sequences, with approximately 15% found just once. The sample also formed part of further work on T cells in Graves' hyperthyroidism and ophthalmopathy.

The sample was peripheral blood mononuclear cells (PBMCs), taken at new diagnosis, from a patient treated with antithyroid drugs. These receptors were taken from a woman aged 25 to 39 with Graves disease. Each CDR3 is given with its conserved first and last residue. The order of the fields is D gene, J gene, V gene, clone size, CDR3 DNA, CDR3 protein. A D gene is named only where the DNA matches it firmly. The listing skips clone size in some rows; elsewhere it reads once, few, many or a size class.

-,TRBJ2-3,TRBV6-1,-,TGTGCCAGCAAGGGTAGCTACGCAGATACGCAGTATTTT,CASKGSYADTQYF
-,TRBJ1-1,TRBV11-2,many,TGTGCCAGCAGCTTAGCGGGAGGGGGGGGGTGGAACACTGAAGCTTTCTTT,CASSLAGGGGWNTEAFF
-,TRBJ1-1,TRBV10-3,few,TGTGCCATCAGTGAGTTATTCAGGGGAGGGAACACTGAAGCTTTCTTT,CAISELFRGGNTEAFF
-,TRBJ1-5,TRBV5-6,-,TGTGCCAGCTCGCAGTTTGGACGGGACAATCAGCCCCAGCATTTT,CASSQFGRDNQPQHF
TRBD2,TRBJ2-1,TRBV9,-,TGTGCCAGCAGCACCGGCGGGAGTAGCTACAATGAGCAGTTCTTC,CASSTGGSSYNEQFF
-,TRBJ2-2,TRBV5-1,many,TGCGCCAGCAGCTTGCAGACGGGGCCGAGGGGCCCCAGCGGGGAGCTGTTTTTT,CASSLQTGPRGPSGELFF
-,TRBJ2-5,TRBV28,many,TGTGCCAGCAGTTACCGGGGGACGGGAGAGACCCAGTACTTC,CASSYRGTGETQYF
-,TRBJ1-1,TRBV7-2,many,TGTGCCAGCAAACTCCCCCCCAAGGCGACTGAAGCTTTCTTT,CASKLPPKATEAFF
TRBD2,TRBJ2-1,TRBV24-1,many,TGTGCCACCAGTGATGGCGGGAGGAATGAGCAGTTCTTC,CATSDGGRNEQFF
TRBD2,TRBJ2-1,TRBV20-1,few,TGCAGTGCTAGAGGATTTGGGGAGGGCCGTTTTACCTACAATGAGCAGTTCTTC,CSARGFGEGRFTYNEQFF
TRBD2,TRBJ2-1,TRBV20-1,many,TGCAGTTCCACTGCGGCGGGAGACTACAATGAGCAGTTCTTC,CSSTAAGDYNEQFF
-,TRBJ1-1,TRBV20-1,few,TGCAGTGCTAGTTTTGGGGTGAACACTGAAGCTTTCTTT,CSASFGVNTEAFF
TRBD2,TRBJ2-2,TRBV11-3,few,TGTGCCAGCAGCTTAGCCGCCGGGAGGGCCGAAGAGCTGTTTTTT,CASSLAAGRAEELFF
-,TRBJ2-5,TRBV19,-,TGTGCCAGTAGTATAGGGGAACCCCGCGGAGAGACCCAGTACTTC,CASSIGEPRGETQYF
-,TRBJ1-5,TRBV3-1,many,TGTGCCAGCAGCCTTGGTTCCAGAGGAGGTCAGCCCCAGCATTTT,CASSLGSRGGQPQHF
-,TRBJ2-7,TRBV6-1,-,TGTGCCAGCAGTCCCCGATTGGGTGGCGAGCAGTACTTC,CASSPRLGGEQYF
TRBD1,TRBJ1-2,TRBV28,many,TGTGCCAGTAACTCCGGAGGGACAGGGGGAGGCTACACCTTC,CASNSGGTGGGYTF
TRBD1,TRBJ2-1,TRBV12-3/TRBV12-4,many,TGTGCCAGCAGTCCACAGGGGGCTGCCCACAATGAGCAGTTCTTC,CASSPQGAAHNEQFF
-,TRBJ1-5,TRBV28,-,TGTGCCAGCACGGGGGCTCTGAGGCCCCAGCATTTT,CASTGALRPQHF
-,TRBJ1-1,TRBV9,few,TGTGCCAGCAGCCCCCGACAGCTATCAATGAACACTGAAGCTTTCTTT,CASSPRQLSMNTEAFF
-,TRBJ2-7,TRBV11-2,many,TGTGCCAGCAGCTTAGAGGCAGGATTACTTTACGAGCAGTACTTC,CASSLEAGLLYEQYF
TRBD2,TRBJ2-1,TRBV3-1,many,TGTGCCAGCAGCCCCGGGACTAGCGTTAACAATGAGCAGTTCTTC,CASSPGTSVNNEQFF
TRBD1,TRBJ2-7,TRBV7-9,many,TGTGCCAGCACCGATTTCGGGACAGGGGTTTACGAGCAGTACTTC,CASTDFGTGVYEQYF
TRBD1,TRBJ2-5,TRBV7-2,-,TGTGCCAGCAGCTTGGACAGGGGAACCCAAGAGACCCAGTACTTC,CASSLDRGTQETQYF
-,TRBJ1-5,TRBV6-1,few,TGTGCCAGCAGTGACAGGGTTGAACAGCCCCAGCATTTT,CASSDRVEQPQHF
-,TRBJ2-2,TRBV7-9,few,TGTGCCAGCAGCTTAAGGGGGGCCGGCACCGGGGAGCTGTTTTTT,CASSLRGAGTGELFF
-,TRBJ2-5,TRBV30,many,TGTGCCTGGGACCCACCGACAGGACGAAAGACCCAGTACTTC,CAWDPPTGRKTQYF
TRBD2,TRBJ2-1,TRBV19,-,TGTGCCAGTAGCCCAGACGCTCCGGTGGTAGCGGGAGGCGGTGAGCAGTTCTTC,CASSPDAPVVAGGGEQFF
-,TRBJ2-1,TRBV24-1,-,TGTGCCACCAGTGATTTGCAGGGCAACTACAATGAGCAGTTCTTC,CATSDLQGNYNEQFF
-,TRBJ2-1,TRBV29-1,many,TGCAGCGTTGAAGCCAGGGTAGGTGAGCAGTTCTTC,CSVEARVGEQFF
-,TRBJ2-1,TRBV14,few,TGTGCCAGCAGCCAGGAAGTAGGAAGGCAGTTCTTC,CASSQEVGRQFF
-,TRBJ1-2,TRBV6-1,many,TGTGCCAGCAAAAACCCGGAGATTCTTTATGGCTACACCTTC,CASKNPEILYGYTF
TRBD2,TRBJ2-3,TRBV20-1,many,TGCAGGGGGGTTATCACCGGGACTAGCGGAACAGATACGCAGTATTTT,CRGVITGTSGTDTQYF
TRBD2,TRBJ2-7,TRBV12-3/TRBV12-4,few,TGTGCCGGCAGTTTAGGTCCTAGCGGGAGACGCAACGAGCAGTACTTC,CAGSLGPSGRRNEQYF
TRBD1,TRBJ1-5,TRBV9,few,TGTGCCAGTTCAGGGGGGGTTGGCAATCAGCCCCAGCATTTT,CASSGGVGNQPQHF
TRBD2,TRBJ2-1,TRBV7-2,many,TGTGCCAGCAGCTTAGAAGCGGGATTCTCCTACAATGAGCAGTTCTTC,CASSLEAGFSYNEQFF
-,TRBJ2-1,TRBV2,many,TGTGCCAGCAGTGCCCCCGGGACGGCTAATGAGCAGTTCTTC,CASSAPGTANEQFF
-,TRBJ2-1,TRBV6-2/TRBV6-3,few,TGTGCCAGCGGGGTCGATAGCTCCTACAATGAGCAGTTCTTC,CASGVDSSYNEQFF